This T cell receptor (beta chain) appears in the sequencing data of a study of blood T cell repertoires in COVID-19. Study context: COVID-19 samples collected from the United States, Italy and Spain covered acute and convalescent phases. Sources were T cells, B-cell-depleted T cells, or PBMCs; the material itself was cDNA or gDNA.

V lost 10 bases and J 3 bases, leaving 10 bases between the germline ends. This CDR3 comprises 13 residues. Germline CDR1 is SNHLY and CDR2 is FYNNEI. As handled by the study authors: It was from reference gene primer amplification that nucleated cell counts were estimated. The method was immunoSEQ multiplex PCR; TCRdb's version includes in-frame clones alone and lacks a portion of them. V and J calls and clone size are those listed in that table; D and trimming were worked out from the DNA. The table shows roughly 280,000 clones, with around 87% occurring only once. The TCR comes from a woman aged 60-75 years with COVID-19, enrolled during active disease. The material sequenced was peripheral blood. The chain carries TRBV2 and TRBJ1-6; D gene ambiguous. The DNA of the CDR3 is TGTGCCACCGGGTCCGACTATAATTCACCCCTCCACTTT. Translating it yields CATGSDYNSPLHF.